This T cell receptor beta chain is from a study of graft-versus-host responses after intestinal transplantation (dated by TCRdb to the early 2020s). General notes on the study: The transplants that recipients received were multivisceral, liver-intestinal, or isolated intestinal. Donor T cell macrochimerism was defined as a peak of at least 4% donor T cells among recipient peripheral blood mononuclear cells. After intestinal transplantation, graft-versus-host and host-versus-graft alloreactive T cell clones in the graft, circulation and bone marrow were tracked using bulk TCR-beta CDR3 sequencing. Alloreactive clones were identified by sequencing pre-transplant mixed lymphocyte reaction products and comparing them with unstimulated pre-transplant donor and recipient T cells. Of the 20 to 30 intestinal transplant recipients enrolled in the cohort, one of whom was a retransplant, a few patients without pretransplant specimens were excluded. Instead of going to the commercial service, samples from a few later patients were sequenced in-house on an Illumina MiSeq and processed with MiXCR. Every recipient was given anti-thymocyte globulin induction, followed by about 3 years of maintenance tacrolimus and steroids.

Sample time point, as interpreted from the label and publication: cells obtained before transplantation from donor or recipient. CD3+CD4+ and CD3+CD8+ populations were FACS-sorted from unstimulated pre-transplant donor and recipient cells taken from spleen or lymph nodes. Broader findings and caveats from the paper: High GvH to HvG T cell clonal ratios were observed in the allografts of patients with donor T cell macrochimerism. Early after transplant, declines in HvG clones were associated with peak levels of circulating GvH clones. Conclusions were limited by the relatively low number and heterogeneity of intestinal transplant patients. GvH clones were detected in recipient bone marrow, and some of these GvH clones were observed earlier in ileal mucosa or blood, consistent with an intestinal mucosal origin.

This clone was observed a single time. Its antigen remains unidentified. No per-base quality is available; no much larger clone lies one base away. Libraries came from the immunoSEQ multiplex PCR assay. For most patients, genomic DNA was isolated with the Qiagen DNeasy Blood and Tissue Kit and shipped frozen to Adaptive Biotechnologies for TCR sequencing. Adaptive Biotechnologies carried out high-throughput TCR-beta CDR3 sequencing of genomic DNA for most patients. The paper's data handling went like this. TCR sequencing data were retrieved from Adaptive's ImmunoSEQ software for about 17 patients, whereas a few other patients were processed with MiXCR and VDJtools. CD4 versus CD8 sorting errors were corrected by removing sequences found in both subsets at a frequency ratio below 5:1. CDR3 nucleotide sequences shared by donor and recipient were removed because the origin of these sequences could not be assigned. Alloreactive clones required at least 2-fold expansion over unstimulated cells and minimum CFSE-low frequency of 0.002% (template counts) or 0.001% (read counts). A clone was considered mappable if detected in the sequenced pre-transplant spleen, lymph node, or MLR CFSE-low populations of the donor or recipient. Cumulative frequency of alloreactive clones was calculated as a percentage of all sequences weighted by copy number. The table comes from immuneACCESS by way of TCRdb, which keeps in-frame sequences with V and J called. Part of the clones is missing from these tables; in studies checked, under half for an unresolved V gene and the rest for unknown reasons. The DNA was the basis for D and trimming; V, J and clone size are from that table. In this sample the table shows approximately 90,000 clones, about 92% of which occur a single time. About 2% of the sample is taken by the ten largest.

The sequencing here drew on unstimulated CD8+ T cells sorted from spleen or lymph node cells, taken before intestinal transplant. The sequence derives from a human donor who received an intestinal transplant.

The CDR3 region: CTSPRREDEQYF. Here is the DNA: TGCACCAGCCCCCGGCGAGAGGACGAGCAGTACTTC. The rearranged chain carries TRBV1 and TRBJ2-7; no DNA check was done on the table's D call, TRBD2. TRBV1 is noted as a pseudogene. The CDR3 sequence holds 12 residues, the cysteine and phenylalanine included. Only CDR3 DNA remains: 36 bases, in frame from the first base.